This TCR beta chain is drawn from a study of cytomegalovirus exposure and HLA in healthy donors. Study as a whole: In a previous analysis, 95 million to 130 million unique TCR beta sequences were found from roughly 200 million T cells.

V shed 2 bases, J shed 2 bases, and the junction held 6 bases outside the gene matches. The germline V gene encodes CDR1 SQVTM and CDR2 ANQGSEA. CDR3 length: 15 amino acids. Regarding the study as a whole: Later on, an analysis tied 15,000 to 20,000 TCR beta sequences to HLA alleles at 0.05 false discovery rate.

This PCR relied on a set of 60 Vbeta primers and 13 Jbeta primers. Using immunoSEQ multiplex PCR, the repertoire was profiled, and TCRdb retains in-frame clones only, with some absent. In the table there are fewer than 250,000 clones, 85% to 90% of which are singletons. In the case of this clone: Its target is unknown.

This TCR was sampled from a man aged 25 to 40 in good health and CMV-seronegative. Sequencing was done on a sample of PBMCs. The J gene is TRBJ2-7, the V gene TRBV29-1; 10 bases match TRBD1. The CDR3 region is CSVENTGTGAYEQYF. The CDR3 bases are TGCAGCGTTGAAAATACCGGGACAGGGGCCTACGAGCAGTACTTC.